The rows below give T cell receptor beta chains drawn from one sample of a study of blood T cell repertoires in COVID-19. Sequenced by immunoSEQ multiplex PCR; TCRdb stores in-frame clones only, minus some. The sample shows 200,000 to 300,000 clones, around four fifths of them seen only once. Specimen: peripheral blood. These receptors were collected from a woman aged 55-69 years with active or convalescent COVID-19. Both conserved end residues are part of each CDR3. Each record gives: D gene, clone size, V gene, J gene, CDR3 DNA, CDR3 protein. D genes are given only for firm matches. Clone size is stated in some rows and not others, as once, few, many or a class when expanded.

d_call: -; clone_size: -; v_call: TRBV30; j_call: TRBJ2-1; cdr3_nt: TGTGCCTGGAGCGATCAAGGGGTCGAGCAGTTCTTC; cdr3_aa: CAWSDQGVEQFF
d_call: -; clone_size: -; v_call: TRBV4-1; j_call: TRBJ2-3; cdr3_nt: TGCGCCAGCAGCCGCTTGAGCGACTTCGCCACAGATACGCAGTATTTT; cdr3_aa: CASSRLSDFATDTQYF
d_call: TRBD2; clone_size: -; v_call: TRBV28; j_call: TRBJ2-2; cdr3_nt: TGTGCCAGCAGTCAGGCCGGGGGGAAGGCCGGGGAGCTGTTTTTT; cdr3_aa: CASSQAGGKAGELFF
d_call: TRBD1; clone_size: -; v_call: TRBV9; j_call: TRBJ1-1; cdr3_nt: TGTGCCAGCAGCGCGAGACAGGGGGTGAACACTGAAGCTTTCTTT; cdr3_aa: CASSARQGVNTEAFF
d_call: -; clone_size: -; v_call: TRBV18; j_call: TRBJ2-7; cdr3_nt: TGTGCCAGCTCAAAGGGTCAGGGCTCCTACGAGCAGTACTTC; cdr3_aa: CASSKGQGSYEQYF
d_call: TRBD1; clone_size: -; v_call: TRBV9; j_call: TRBJ1-5; cdr3_nt: TGTGCCAGCAGCGCCGGGCCCGGGACAGGGGCCCACCAGCCCCAGCATTTT; cdr3_aa: CASSAGPGTGAHQPQHF
d_call: -; clone_size: -; v_call: TRBV12-3/TRBV12-4; j_call: TRBJ1-2; cdr3_nt: TGTGCCAGCAGCCTCAACTATGGCTACACCTTC; cdr3_aa: CASSLNYGYTF
d_call: TRBD1; clone_size: -; v_call: TRBV27; j_call: TRBJ1-2; cdr3_nt: TGTGCCAGCAGTGAGGACAGGGATGATGGCTACACCTTC; cdr3_aa: CASSEDRDDGYTF
d_call: TRBD2; clone_size: -; v_call: TRBV19; j_call: TRBJ2-7; cdr3_nt: TGTGCCAGTAGTATCCAAGCGGGGGGATTCTACGAGCAGTACTTC; cdr3_aa: CASSIQAGGFYEQYF
d_call: -; clone_size: once; v_call: TRBV27; j_call: TRBJ2-4; cdr3_nt: TGTGCCAGCAGTCAAGGACAGACGAATAAAAACATTCAGTACTTC; cdr3_aa: CASSQGQTNKNIQYF
d_call: TRBD1; clone_size: -; v_call: TRBV4-1; j_call: TRBJ1-2; cdr3_nt: TGCGCCAGCAGCCAAGACGGGACAGGGTTTGGTGGCTACACCTTC; cdr3_aa: CASSQDGTGFGGYTF
d_call: -; clone_size: -; v_call: TRBV19; j_call: TRBJ1-5; cdr3_nt: TGTGCCAGTAGTATTAGTCACGATCAGCCCCAGCATTTT; cdr3_aa: CASSISHDQPQHF
d_call: TRBD1; clone_size: -; v_call: TRBV6-4; j_call: TRBJ1-2; cdr3_nt: TGTGCCAGCAGTGAGACAGGGGTAAATGGCTACACCTTC; cdr3_aa: CASSETGVNGYTF
d_call: -; clone_size: -; v_call: TRBV19; j_call: TRBJ1-1; cdr3_nt: TGTGCCAGTAGTATAACGGGGTGGGACACTGAAGCTTTCTTT; cdr3_aa: CASSITGWDTEAFF
d_call: TRBD1; clone_size: -; v_call: TRBV6-2/TRBV6-3; j_call: TRBJ2-3; cdr3_nt: TGTGCCAGCAGTCCCCAGGGACAGGGGGTGAGAGGTGGGACGCAGTATTTT; cdr3_aa: CASSPQGQGVRGGTQYF